This entry concerns a single TCR beta chain. The antigen is undetermined. Libraries were prepared by immunoSEQ multiplex PCR; TCRdb keeps only in-frame clonotypes and omits some of them. The sample has 95,000 to 110,000 clones, approximately 89% seen once; the top ten hold around 9%. The data were taken from a study of T cell responses to AZD1222 COVID-19 vaccine. Study-level background: Investigators merged groups given second doses at roughly 4 or roughly 12 weeks.

Trimming shortened V by 1 base and J by 9 bases, and 9 bases separated the two germline ends. The CDR3 contains 13 residues. Germline loops: CDR1 ENHRY, CDR2 SYGVKD. Overall study findings and caveats: White British donors predominated, females outnumbered males, and clonal diversity was possibly underestimated. Variant regions that are unmutated are reportedly the target of nearly half of spike-specific TCRs. The number of AZD1222 recipients seropositive at baseline was only five to seven.

The source is an adult in good health. The chain carries TRBV10-3 and TRBJ1-4; D gene uncertain. The material was peripheral blood, obtained on day 0 of AZD1222 vaccination. CDR3 sequence: CAISEFSGKKLFF. CDR3 sequence (DNA): TGTGCCATCAGTGAGTTTAGCGGAAAAAAACTGTTTTTT.